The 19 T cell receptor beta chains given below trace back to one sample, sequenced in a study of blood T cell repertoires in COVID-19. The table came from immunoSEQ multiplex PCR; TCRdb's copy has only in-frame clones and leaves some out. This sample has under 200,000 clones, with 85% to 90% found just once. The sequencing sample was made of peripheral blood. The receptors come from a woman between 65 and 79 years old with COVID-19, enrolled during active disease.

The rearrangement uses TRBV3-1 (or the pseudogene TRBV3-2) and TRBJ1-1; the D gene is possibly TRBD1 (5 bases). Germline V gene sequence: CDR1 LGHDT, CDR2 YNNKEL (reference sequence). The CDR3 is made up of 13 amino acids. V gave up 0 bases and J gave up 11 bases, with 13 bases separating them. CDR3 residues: CASSQDLPRGAFF. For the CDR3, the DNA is TGTGCCAGCAGCCAAGATCTACCTCGGGGGGCTTTCTTT.

CDR3 bases: TGCGCCAGCAGCCCAGGGACAGGGCGTGAGACCCAGTACTTC. This translates into CASSPGTGRETQYF. The rearrangement links TRBV5-1 to TRBJ2-5; TRBD1 agrees at 9 bases. The CDR3 sequence is 14 residues long. Germline CDR1 and CDR2: SGHRS and YFSETQ. Trimming at V came to 4 bases and at J to 5 bases, leaving 6 bases not matched to a gene. Based on the CDR3 plus reference TRBV5-1 and TRBJ2-5, the full variable domain is KAGVTQTPRYLIKTRGQQVTLSCSPISGHRSVSWYQQTPGQGLQFLFEYFSETQRNKGNFPGRFSGRQFSNSRSEMNVSTLELGDSALYLCASSPGTGRETQYFGPGTRLLVL.

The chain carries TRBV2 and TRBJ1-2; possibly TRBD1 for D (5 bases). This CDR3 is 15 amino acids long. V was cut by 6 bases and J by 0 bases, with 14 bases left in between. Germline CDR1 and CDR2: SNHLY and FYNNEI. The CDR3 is CASRPRGGANYGYTF. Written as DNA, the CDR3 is TGTGCCAGCAGGCCCCGTGGGGGGGCTAACTATGGCTACACCTTC. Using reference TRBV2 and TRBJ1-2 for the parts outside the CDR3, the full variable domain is EPEVTQTPSHQVTQMGQEVILRCVPISNHLYFYWYRQILGQKVEFLVSFYNNEISEKSEIFDDQFSVERPDGSNFTLKIRSTKLEDSAMYFCASRPRGGANYGYTFGSGTRLTVV.

CDR3 sequence: CASKESVQGFYGYTF. The CDR3 nucleotides read TGTGCCAGCAAGGAATCAGTTCAGGGATTCTATGGCTACACCTTC. The rearrangement uses TRBV6-6 and TRBJ1-2; possible D gene TRBD1, 5 bases. The CDR3 has 15 residues. Trimming cost V 7 bases and J 4 bases, with 19 bases left between them. Germline V gene sequence: CDR1 MNHNY, CDR2 SVGAGI (reference sequence).

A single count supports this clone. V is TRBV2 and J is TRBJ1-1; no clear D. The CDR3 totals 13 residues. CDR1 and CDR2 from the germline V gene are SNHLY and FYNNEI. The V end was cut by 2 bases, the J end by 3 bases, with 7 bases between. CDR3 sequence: CASSEMRDTEAFF. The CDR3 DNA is TGTGCCAGCAGTGAAATGCGGGACACTGAAGCTTTCTTT. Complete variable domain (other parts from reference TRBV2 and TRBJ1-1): EPEVTQTPSHQVTQMGQEVILRCVPISNHLYFYWYRQILGQKVEFLVSFYNNEISEKSEIFDDQFSVERPDGSNFTLKIRSTKLEDSAMYFCASSEMRDTEAFFGQGTRLTVV.

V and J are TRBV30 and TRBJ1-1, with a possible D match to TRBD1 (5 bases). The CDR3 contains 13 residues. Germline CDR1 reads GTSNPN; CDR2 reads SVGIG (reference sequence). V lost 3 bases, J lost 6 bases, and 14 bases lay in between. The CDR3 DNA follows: TGTGCCTGGAGCCAGGGTTTAGATGCTGAAGCTTTCTTT. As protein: CAWSQGLDAEAFF.

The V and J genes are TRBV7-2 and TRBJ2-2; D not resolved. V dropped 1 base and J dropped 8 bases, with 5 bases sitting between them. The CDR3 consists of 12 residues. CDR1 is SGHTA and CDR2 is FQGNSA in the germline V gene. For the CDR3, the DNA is TGTGCCAGCAGCTTAGACGAGGGGGAGCTGTTTTTT. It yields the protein CASSLDEGELFF.

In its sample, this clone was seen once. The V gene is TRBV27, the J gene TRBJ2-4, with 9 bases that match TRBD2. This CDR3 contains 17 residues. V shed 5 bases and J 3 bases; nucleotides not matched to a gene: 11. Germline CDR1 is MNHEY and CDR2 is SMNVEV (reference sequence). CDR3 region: CASSPGLARPLKNIQYF. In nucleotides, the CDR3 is TGTGCCAGCAGTCCGGGACTAGCAAGACCCCTCAAAAACATTCAGTACTTC.

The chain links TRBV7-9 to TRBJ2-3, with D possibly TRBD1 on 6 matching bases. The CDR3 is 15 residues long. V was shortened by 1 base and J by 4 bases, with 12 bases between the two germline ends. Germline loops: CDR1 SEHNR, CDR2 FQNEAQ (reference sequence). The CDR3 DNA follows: TGTGCCAGCAGCTTAGGGGGGCTAGGGGCAGATACGCAGTATTTT. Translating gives CASSLGGLGADTQYF.

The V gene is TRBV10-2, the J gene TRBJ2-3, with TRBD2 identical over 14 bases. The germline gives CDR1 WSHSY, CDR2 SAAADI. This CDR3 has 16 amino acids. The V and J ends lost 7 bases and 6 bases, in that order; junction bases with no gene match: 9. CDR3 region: CASKLGLAGGVDTQYF. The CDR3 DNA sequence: TGCGCCAGCAAACTAGGACTAGCGGGGGGTGTGGATACGCAGTATTTT.

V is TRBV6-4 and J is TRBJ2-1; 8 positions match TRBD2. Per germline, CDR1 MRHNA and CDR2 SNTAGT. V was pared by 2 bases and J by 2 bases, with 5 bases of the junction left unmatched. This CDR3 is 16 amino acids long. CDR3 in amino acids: CASSDRGGPPYNEQFF. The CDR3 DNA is TGTGCCAGCAGTGACCGGGGGGGCCCCCCCTACAATGAGCAGTTCTTC.

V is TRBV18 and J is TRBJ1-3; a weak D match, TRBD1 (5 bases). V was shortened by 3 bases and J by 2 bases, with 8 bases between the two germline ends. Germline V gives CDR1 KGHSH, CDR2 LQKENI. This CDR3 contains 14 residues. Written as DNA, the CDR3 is TGTGCCAGCTCACCTTCAGGGACTGGAAACACCATATATTTT. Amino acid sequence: CASSPSGTGNTIYF.

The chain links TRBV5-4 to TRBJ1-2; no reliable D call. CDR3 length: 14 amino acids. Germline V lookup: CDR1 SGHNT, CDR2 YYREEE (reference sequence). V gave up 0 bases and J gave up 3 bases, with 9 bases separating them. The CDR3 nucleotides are TGTGCCAGCAGCTTGGGCGGCCGAGACTATGGCTACACCTTC. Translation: CASSLGGRDYGYTF.

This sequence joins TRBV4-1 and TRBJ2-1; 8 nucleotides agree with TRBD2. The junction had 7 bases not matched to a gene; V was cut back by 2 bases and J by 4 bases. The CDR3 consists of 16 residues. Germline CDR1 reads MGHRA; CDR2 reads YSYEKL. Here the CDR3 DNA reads TGCGCCAGCAGCCAACTGACTAGCGCGAGGTACAATGAGCAGTTCTTC. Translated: CASSQLTSARYNEQFF.

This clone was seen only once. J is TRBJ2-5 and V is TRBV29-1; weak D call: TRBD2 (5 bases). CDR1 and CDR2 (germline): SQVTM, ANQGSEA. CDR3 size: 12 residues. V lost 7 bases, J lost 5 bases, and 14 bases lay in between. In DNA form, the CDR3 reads TGCAGCGCCGAGGGCAGTGGGGAGACCCAGTACTTC. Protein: CSAEGSGETQYF. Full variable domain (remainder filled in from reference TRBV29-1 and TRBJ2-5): SAVISQKPSRDICQRGTSLTIQCQVDSQVTMMFWYRQQPGQSLTLIATANQGSEATYESGFVIDKFPISRPNLTFSTLTVSNMSPEDSSIYLCSAEGSGETQYFGPGTRLLVL.

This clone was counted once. The DNA for the CDR3 is TGTGCCAGTAGTGCCTCGACAGGCCACCCCTATGGCTACACCTTC. Amino acids: CASSASTGHPYGYTF. This chain connects TRBV19 to TRBJ1-2; D is possibly TRBD1 (6 bases). There are 15 residues in the CDR3. Germline V CDR1 and CDR2: LNHDA, SQIVND (reference sequence). Trimming took off 5 bases at V and 4 bases at J, with 17 bases between the two ends.

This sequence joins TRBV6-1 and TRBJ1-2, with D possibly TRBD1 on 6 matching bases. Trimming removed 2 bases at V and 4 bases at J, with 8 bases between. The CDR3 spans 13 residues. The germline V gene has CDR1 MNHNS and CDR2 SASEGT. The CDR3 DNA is TGTGCCAGCAGTGAACGACAGGCCTATGGCTACACCTTC. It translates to CASSERQAYGYTF.

The CDR3 nucleotides read TGTGCCAGCAGCTTTGCGCGGGTTCAGCGCATTCTTAGGACCTACAATGAGCAGTTCTTC. Amino acids: CASSFARVQRILRTYNEQFF. The chain joins TRBV12-1 to TRBJ2-1; TRBD2 is the table's D call, not checked against the DNA. TRBV12-1 is a recognized pseudogene. The CDR3 length is 20 residues.

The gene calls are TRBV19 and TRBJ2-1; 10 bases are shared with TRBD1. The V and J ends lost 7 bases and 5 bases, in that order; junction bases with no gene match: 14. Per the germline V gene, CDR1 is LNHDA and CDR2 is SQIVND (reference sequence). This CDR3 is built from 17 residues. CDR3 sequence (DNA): TGTGCCAGTAACCCACGTGCGACAGGGGGCGCCCACAATGAGCAGTTCTTC. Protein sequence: CASNPRATGGAHNEQFF.